This TCR beta chain derives from a study of blood T cell repertoires in COVID-19. Study in general: Sample material is recorded as cDNA or gDNA derived from T cells, B-cell-depleted T cells, or PBMCs.

Germline V gene data show CDR1 as LNHDA and CDR2 as SQIVND (reference sequence). V lost 6 bases, J lost 5 bases, and 4 bases stayed unmatched. There are 14 residues in the CDR3. Per the study methods: Using reference gene primer amplification, nucleated cell counts were estimated. Libraries were prepared by immunoSEQ multiplex PCR; TCRdb keeps only in-frame clonotypes and omits some of them. That table supplies the V and J calls and clone size; D and trimming were determined from the DNA. This table holds 50,000 to 55,000 clones, more than 75% found once. The J gene is TRBJ1-4, the V gene TRBV19; 9 bases align to TRBD1. The sample consisted of peripheral blood. This clonotype was sampled from a man aged 45-60 years with acute or convalescent COVID-19. The CDR3 loop reads CASRTGQGNEKLFF. The CDR3 region has the DNA TGTGCCAGTAGAACAGGACAGGGGAATGAAAAACTGTTTTTT. The variable domain in full, with the rest retrieved from reference TRBV19 and TRBJ1-4, is DGGITQSPKYLFRKEGQNVTLSCEQNLNHDAMYWYRQDPGQGLRLIYYSQIVNDFQKGDIAEGYSVSREKKESFPLTVTSAQKNPTAFYLCASRTGQGNEKLFFGSGTQLSVL.